This is a list of T cell receptor beta chains from one sample in a study of glioma-infiltrating T cells after dendritic cell vaccination. The table came from immunoSEQ multiplex PCR; TCRdb's copy has only in-frame clones and leaves some out. The table records 55,000 to 75,000 clones, 70% to 85% of them present only once. Sequencing used blood, obtained after dendritic cell vaccination. Receptor source: a human donor with glioblastoma. Each CDR3 is given with its conserved first and last residue. The D gene is left open where the match is weak. Not every row has a clone size; where given, it reads once, few, many or a size class.

J: TRBJ2-7; length: 13; size: NA; D: NA; V: TRBV5-1; DNA: TGCGCCAGCAGCCGGGACTTCTCCTACGAGCAGTACTTC; CDR3: CASSRDFSYEQYF
J: TRBJ1-1; length: 16; size: few; D: TRBD1; V: TRBV6-4; DNA: TGTGCCAGCAGTGACTCGTACAGGGGGCTGAACACTGAAGCTTTCTTT; CDR3: CASSDSYRGLNTEAFF
J: TRBJ1-1; length: 15; size: NA; D: NA; V: TRBV5-1; DNA: TGCGCCAGCAGCTTAGCGGGACACTTAAACACTGAAGCTTTCTTT; CDR3: CASSLAGHLNTEAFF
J: TRBJ2-1; length: 14; size: NA; D: NA; V: TRBV19; DNA: TGTGCCAGTACAGGGGCCCTTTGGTCCAATGAGCAGTTCTTC; CDR3: CASTGALWSNEQFF
J: TRBJ2-2; length: 15; size: NA; D: NA; V: TRBV19; DNA: TGTGCCACCAGGCCCCGGGCGGGCAACACCGGGGAGCTGTTTTTT; CDR3: CATRPRAGNTGELFF
J: TRBJ2-7; length: 14; size: NA; D: TRBD1; V: TRBV6-5; DNA: TGTGCCAGCAGGCGGAGACAGGGTACGTACGAGCAGTACTTC; CDR3: CASRRRQGTYEQYF
J: TRBJ2-3; length: 16; size: NA; D: TRBD1; V: TRBV4-3; DNA: TGCGCCAGCAGCCAAGAAGGGACAGGCGGAACAGATACGCAGTATTTT; CDR3: CASSQEGTGGTDTQYF
J: TRBJ1-5; length: 15; size: NA; D: NA; V: TRBV5-4; DNA: TGTGCCAGCAGCTTCGACGGACAGATCAATCAGCCCCAGCATTTT; CDR3: CASSFDGQINQPQHF
J: TRBJ1-2; length: 15; size: NA; D: TRBD1; V: TRBV18; DNA: TGTGCCAGCTCACCACGGGACAGGACCTACTATGGCTACACCTTC; CDR3: CASSPRDRTYYGYTF
J: TRBJ2-3; length: 14; size: NA; D: TRBD2; V: TRBV19; DNA: TGTGCCACCTCATCGGGTAGCGGGGGGGGGCTCCAGTATTTT; CDR3: CATSSGSGGGLQYF
J: TRBJ2-5; length: 15; size: NA; D: TRBD1; V: TRBV11-3; DNA: TGTGCCAGCAGCTCCTGGACAGGGTTGATAGAGACCCAGTACTTC; CDR3: CASSSWTGLIETQYF
J: TRBJ2-2; length: 16; size: NA; D: TRBD1; V: TRBV6-6; DNA: TGTGCCAGCAGCAGCTTTAAGGACAGGGATACCGGGGAGCTGTTTTTT; CDR3: CASSSFKDRDTGELFF
J: TRBJ2-1; length: 14; size: many; D: NA; V: TRBV10-1; DNA: TGCGCCAGCAGTGAGTCTTCCGAGGGAGGAGAGCAGTTCTTC; CDR3: CASSESSEGGEQFF
J: TRBJ2-6; length: 18; size: NA; D: TRBD1; V: TRBV5-4; DNA: TGTGCCAGCAGCCCCCGGGGACAGGGGGCAGCGGGGGCCAACGTCCTGACTTTC; CDR3: CASSPRGQGAAGANVLTF
J: TRBJ2-1; length: 17; size: NA; D: TRBD2; V: TRBV19; DNA: TGTGCCAGTAGATGGGGCCGCGGGGGGACGAATTACAATGAGCAGTTCTTC; CDR3: CASRWGRGGTNYNEQFF
J: TRBJ2-7; length: 13; size: NA; D: NA; V: TRBV6-5; DNA: TGTGCCAGCAGTTACTTTGGCAGCTACGAGCAGTACTTC; CDR3: CASSYFGSYEQYF
J: TRBJ2-1; length: 12; size: few; D: NA; V: TRBV7-2; DNA: TGTGCCAGCAGCACCACAAACAATGAGCAGTTCTTC; CDR3: CASSTTNNEQFF
J: TRBJ2-3; length: 17; size: NA; D: NA; V: TRBV30; DNA: TGTGCCTGGAGTGGTTCTAGGGGGGGCCTTAGCACAGATACGCAGTATTTT; CDR3: CAWSGSRGGLSTDTQYF
J: TRBJ2-7; length: 15; size: NA; D: NA; V: TRBV4-3; DNA: TGCGCCAGCAGCCAAGATTTCACAGAGATCTACGAGCAGTACTTC; CDR3: CASSQDFTEIYEQYF
J: TRBJ1-3; length: 15; size: NA; D: NA; V: TRBV6-5; DNA: TGTGCCAGCAGTCGTCAGGGTATCTCTGGAAACACCATATATTTT; CDR3: CASSRQGISGNTIYF
J: TRBJ2-1; length: 14; size: few; D: NA; V: TRBV12-5; DNA: TGTGCTAGTGGTTCGGACGGGGACTACAATGAGCAGTTCTTC; CDR3: CASGSDGDYNEQFF
J: TRBJ2-7; length: 17; size: NA; D: TRBD1; V: TRBV15; DNA: TGTGCCACCAGCAGATGGCAAGGGGACAGTGTACCCTACGAGCAGTACTTC; CDR3: CATSRWQGDSVPYEQYF
J: TRBJ2-2; length: 16; size: NA; D: TRBD2; V: TRBV5-4; DNA: TGTGCCAGCAGCCCAACGGGGGGACGGAACACCGGGGAGCTGTTTTTT; CDR3: CASSPTGGRNTGELFF
J: TRBJ2-3; length: 17; size: once; D: TRBD2; V: TRBV4-2; DNA: TGTGCCAGCAGCCAAGCCCCGGTAGCGGGGGACACAGATACGCAGTATTTT; CDR3: CASSQAPVAGDTDTQYF
J: TRBJ2-3; length: 15; size: once; D: NA; V: TRBV5-1; DNA: TGCGCCAGCAGCTTAAGGGGTTACGGCACAGATACGCAGTATTTT; CDR3: CASSLRGYGTDTQYF
J: TRBJ2-2; length: 16; size: NA; D: NA; V: TRBV12-5; DNA: TGTGCTAGTGGCTCCACTATAGGGGGGGTGCCCGGGGAGCTGTTTTTT; CDR3: CASGSTIGGVPGELFF
J: TRBJ2-5; length: 15; size: NA; D: NA; V: TRBV5-1; DNA: TGCGCCAGCAGCTTACCCTCCGTCCGCGGGGAGACCCAGTACTTC; CDR3: CASSLPSVRGETQYF
J: TRBJ2-5; length: 15; size: NA; D: TRBD2; V: TRBV4-2; DNA: TGTGCCAGCAGCCAAACTAGCGGGGTAGAAGAGACCCAGTACTTC; CDR3: CASSQTSGVEETQYF
J: TRBJ2-3; length: 14; size: NA; D: NA; V: TRBV5-1; DNA: TGCGCCAGCAGCGTTGCAGGGTACACAGATACGCAGTATTTT; CDR3: CASSVAGYTDTQYF
J: TRBJ1-6; length: 14; size: NA; D: TRBD1; V: TRBV5-1; DNA: TGCGCCAGCTCGACAGGGCTGGGTGATTCACCCCTCCACTTT; CDR3: CASSTGLGDSPLHF
J: TRBJ2-3; length: 15; size: NA; D: NA; V: TRBV5-4; DNA: TGTGCCAGCAGCGTGAAACCGGGACACACAGATACGCAGTATTTT; CDR3: CASSVKPGHTDTQYF
J: TRBJ1-1; length: 12; size: NA; D: NA; V: TRBV6-1; DNA: TGTGCCAGCAGCCAGATGAACACTGAAGCTTTCTTT; CDR3: CASSQMNTEAFF
J: TRBJ2-7; length: 15; size: NA; D: TRBD1; V: TRBV18; DNA: TGTGCCAGCTCACCACCGTCACAGGGGGCCTACGAGCAGTACTTC; CDR3: CASSPPSQGAYEQYF
J: TRBJ2-1; length: 15; size: once; D: TRBD2; V: TRBV30; DNA: TGTGCCTGGAGTGCGTCGCGGGGGGTGTACAATGAGCAGTTCTTC; CDR3: CAWSASRGVYNEQFF
J: TRBJ2-7; length: 15; size: NA; D: NA; V: TRBV7-2; DNA: TGTGCCAGCAGCGTAAGCCGGGACATAGGATACGAGCAGTACTTC; CDR3: CASSVSRDIGYEQYF
J: TRBJ1-1; length: 16; size: NA; D: NA; V: TRBV9; DNA: TGTGCCAGCAGCGTAGGGAGGGTTCGAATGAACACTGAAGCTTTCTTT; CDR3: CASSVGRVRMNTEAFF
J: TRBJ1-1; length: 14; size: once; D: TRBD1; V: TRBV5-1; DNA: TGCGCCAGCAGCTTTACAGGGGCGAACACTGAAGCTTTCTTT; CDR3: CASSFTGANTEAFF
J: TRBJ1-2; length: 15; size: NA; D: TRBD1; V: TRBV29-1; DNA: TGCAGCGTTGAACGGGACAGTCCCCGAATCTATGGCTACACCTTC; CDR3: CSVERDSPRIYGYTF
J: TRBJ2-2; length: 15; size: NA; D: NA; V: TRBV5-1; DNA: TGCGCCAGTATCCCGGAAGGCAGGTGGACCGGGGAGCTGTTTTTT; CDR3: CASIPEGRWTGELFF
J: TRBJ2-7; length: 13; size: NA; D: NA; V: TRBV11-2; DNA: TGTGCCAGCAGCATCGACAGCGCCTACGAGCAGTACTTC; CDR3: CASSIDSAYEQYF
J: TRBJ2-7; length: 13; size: NA; D: NA; V: TRBV6-1; DNA: TGTGCCAGCAGTGTACAGGAGGGGAACGAGCAGTACTTC; CDR3: CASSVQEGNEQYF
J: TRBJ1-2; length: 13; size: NA; D: NA; V: TRBV28; DNA: TGTGCCAGCAGTTTCCTCCGTATCTATGGCTACACCTTC; CDR3: CASSFLRIYGYTF
J: TRBJ2-3; length: 14; size: NA; D: NA; V: TRBV2; DNA: TGTGCCAGCAGTGAGGGGCATAACACAGATACGCAGTATTTT; CDR3: CASSEGHNTDTQYF
J: TRBJ1-5; length: 15; size: NA; D: TRBD1; V: TRBV19; DNA: TGTGCCATCTCTCCCCCCGGGACAGTCAATCAGCCCCAGCATTTT; CDR3: CAISPPGTVNQPQHF
J: TRBJ2-7; length: 11; size: NA; D: TRBD2; V: TRBV20-1; DNA: TGCAGTGCTTTCGGGGGGGCCATCCAGTACTTC; CDR3: CSAFGGAIQYF
J: TRBJ1-3; length: 18; size: once; D: NA; V: TRBV27; DNA: TGTGCCAGCAGTTCCCCCCGACAGACCTTCTTCTCTGGAAACACCATATATTTT; CDR3: CASSSPRQTFFSGNTIYF
J: TRBJ1-4; length: 15; size: NA; D: TRBD1; V: TRBV6-1; DNA: TGTGCCAGCAAAGAAAGTGGGACAGTTAATGAAAAACTGTTTTTT; CDR3: CASKESGTVNEKLFF
J: TRBJ1-1; length: 14; size: NA; D: NA; V: TRBV7-2; DNA: TGTGCCAGCAACTTACAGGGAGGGAACACTGAAGCTTTCTTT; CDR3: CASNLQGGNTEAFF
J: TRBJ2-7; length: 13; size: NA; D: NA; V: TRBV29-1; DNA: TGCAGCGTTGAAGTGCAGGGGACGTACGAGCAGTACTTC; CDR3: CSVEVQGTYEQYF
J: TRBJ1-3; length: 16; size: NA; D: TRBD1; V: TRBV9; DNA: TGTGCCAGCAGCGTGACAGGGTGGGGCTCTGGAAACACCATATATTTT; CDR3: CASSVTGWGSGNTIYF
J: TRBJ2-3; length: 16; size: once; D: NA; V: TRBV5-1; DNA: TGCGCCAGCAGCTTGGGGGTGGGAGGCGGCACAGATACGCAGTATTTT; CDR3: CASSLGVGGGTDTQYF
J: TRBJ1-2; length: 13; size: NA; D: NA; V: TRBV29-1; DNA: TGCAGCGCAGACGCACAGGGCGACTATGGCTACACCTTC; CDR3: CSADAQGDYGYTF
J: TRBJ1-1; length: 17; size: NA; D: NA; V: TRBV7-9; DNA: TGTGCCAGCAGCCCAACAGGGATCTACCGCATGAACACTGAAGCTTTCTTT; CDR3: CASSPTGIYRMNTEAFF